The next 18 T cell receptor beta chains were all read from a single sample in a study of blood T cell repertoires in COVID-19. Assay: immunoSEQ multiplex PCR; the TCRdb copy retains only in-frame clones and omits some. The sample yields 100,000 or so clones, around 89% seen once. Sequenced: peripheral blood. These receptors originate from a human donor with acute or convalescent COVID-19. The donor label of this sample is uncertain.

The rearrangement uses TRBV7-3 and TRBJ1-1; TRBD1 matches 7 bases. This CDR3 is 14 amino acids long. The germline V gene has CDR1 SGHTA and CDR2 FQGTGA. After removal of 2 bases from V and 4 bases from J, the junction contained 4 bases not matched to a gene. CDR3: CASSLAQGGTEAFF. CDR3 coding DNA: TGTGCCAGCAGCTTAGCCCAGGGGGGCACTGAAGCTTTCTTT.

The rearrangement joins TRBV3-1 (or the pseudogene TRBV3-2) to TRBJ1-2; TRBD1 matches at 7 bases. Germline assignment: CDR1 LGHDT and CDR2 YNNKEL (reference sequence). V dropped 1 base and J dropped 7; count of bases not matched to a gene: 3. This CDR3 has 13 amino acids. In DNA form, the CDR3 reads TGTGCCAGCAGCCAAGTTAGGGGGCTTGGCTACACCTTC. This sequence encodes CASSQVRGLGYTF.

The J gene is TRBJ1-2, the V gene TRBV7-9, with D possibly TRBD1 on 6 matching bases. The CDR3 has 14 amino acids. Germline CDR1 and CDR2: SEHNR and FQNEAQ (reference sequence). The ends were cut back, 1 base at V and 4 bases at J, with 10 bases in the middle. The CDR3 coding sequence is TGTGCCAGCAGCTTAGAAGGGGGAAGCTATGGCTACACCTTC. Translation: CASSLEGGSYGYTF.

The chain combines TRBV7-2 with TRBJ2-3; D perhaps matches TRBD2 (6 bases). Germline V gene data show CDR1 as SGHTA and CDR2 as FQGNSA. The germline V and J ends were trimmed by 1 base and 2 bases, with 13 bases remaining between them. This CDR3 comprises 16 residues. The CDR3 nucleotides are TGTGCCAGCAGCTTAGGAGGCGGGAAAATCACAGATACGCAGTATTTT. It codes for CASSLGGGKITDTQYF.

This chain connects TRBV5-1 to TRBJ1-4, with D unresolved. The ends were cut back, 4 bases at V and 6 bases at J, with 13 bases in the middle. Germline CDR1 and CDR2: SGHRS and YFSETQ. The CDR3 has 14 amino acids. CDR3 coding DNA: TGCGCCAGCAGCCTGGGAGGCGGGGATGAAAAACTGTTTTTT. This sequence encodes CASSLGGGDEKLFF.

The rearrangement links TRBV28 to TRBJ1-2; a possible D gene is TRBD1 (5 bases). CDR1 and CDR2 from the germline V gene are MDHEN and SYDVKM. This CDR3 is 12 amino acids long. V was clipped by 3 bases and J by 5 bases, with 7 bases between them. The CDR3 nucleotides are TGTGCCAGCAGTTTTACAGGTTATGGCTACACCTTC. The encoded protein is CASSFTGYGYTF.

The V call is TRBV28, the J call TRBJ1-4, with 8 bases aligning to TRBD1. The germline V gene has CDR1 MDHEN and CDR2 SYDVKM. J lost 4 bases, V lost 5 bases, and 6 bases had no gene match. The CDR3 totals 15 residues. The CDR3 DNA is TGTGCCAGCAGTACGCCCGGACAGGGTAATGAAAAACTGTTTTTT. Protein product: CASSTPGQGNEKLFF.

The chain carries TRBV4-1 and TRBJ2-7; 13 nucleotides agree with TRBD2. This CDR3 comprises 16 residues. The germline V gene has CDR1 MGHRA and CDR2 YSYEKL. J lost 4 bases, V lost 3 bases, and 6 bases had no gene match. The CDR3 loop is CASSQARLAGGYEQYF. The CDR3 DNA reads TGCGCCAGCAGCCAGGCCAGACTAGCGGGAGGTTACGAGCAGTACTTC.

The chain has TRBV5-1 and TRBJ2-1, with TRBD1 as a possible D gene (6 bases). The CDR3 loop spans 13 amino acids. V lost 0 bases, J lost 5 bases, and 6 bases lay in between. From germline, CDR1 is SGHRS and CDR2 YFSETQ. CDR3 sequence (DNA): TGCGCCAGCAGCTTGGGGACAGACAATGAGCAGTTCTTC. This translates into CASSLGTDNEQFF.

A single count supports this clone. This chain uses TRBV7-6 with TRBJ2-3, with TRBD2 matching over 9 bases. The CDR3 is 15 residues long. Germline CDR1 is SGHVS and CDR2 is FNYEAQ. V was pared by 5 bases and J by 8 bases, with 11 bases of the junction left unmatched. The DNA of the CDR3 is TGTGCCAGCAGCCCCCCTAGCGGGGCGACCGGTACGCAGTATTTT. Translating it yields CASSPPSGATGTQYF.

The V and J genes are TRBV21-1 and TRBJ1-2; TRBD1 is the table's D call, not checked against the DNA. TRBV21-1 is termed a pseudogene. This CDR3 region has 17 residues. CDR3 in DNA: TGTGCCAGCAGCCCCCGGGACAGGGCGCCAACTAACTATGGCTACACCTTC. This translates into CASSPRDRAPTNYGYTF.

This clone was detected only once. CDR3 loop: CASSLRASGKQYF. Written as DNA, the CDR3 is TGTGCCAGCAGTTTACGGGCTAGCGGCAAGCAGTACTTC. This chain connects TRBV12-3 or TRBV12-4 to TRBJ2-7; 7 bases fit TRBD2. The CDR3 loop spans 13 amino acids. Trimming at V came to 2 bases and at J to 8 bases, leaving 6 bases not matched to a gene.

The table lists this clone with a few counts. This chain links TRBV7-2 with TRBJ2-1; D is ambiguous. Germline values: CDR1 SGHTA, CDR2 FQGNSA. V was shortened by 5 bases and J by 8 bases, with 13 bases between the two germline ends. The CDR3 runs 13 residues. The CDR3 is CASSRLPRDEQFF. In DNA, the CDR3 is TGTGCCAGCAGCCGCCTACCGCGTGATGAGCAGTTCTTC.

The rearrangement uses TRBV10-3 and TRBJ1-3, with D unresolved. CDR1 and CDR2 (germline): ENHRY, SYGVKD. V was cut by 3 bases and J by 0 bases, with 9 bases left in between. The CDR3 loop spans 15 amino acids. The CDR3 here is CAISDVQSSGNTIYF. The CDR3, as DNA: TGTGCCATCAGTGATGTACAGAGCTCTGGAAACACCATATATTTT.

The chain couples TRBV15 to TRBJ1-5; D not certain. Germline V gives CDR1 LNHNV, CDR2 YYDKDF (reference sequence). The CDR3 length is 13 residues. Trimming removed 5 bases from V and 0 bases from J, with 5 bases in between. CDR3 sequence: CATSSHSNQPQHF. The DNA of the CDR3 is TGTGCCACCAGCTCACATAGCAATCAGCCCCAGCATTTT.

The genes are TRBV15 and TRBJ1-5; the D is unclear. CDR1 LNHNV and CDR2 YYDKDF come from the germline V gene (reference sequence). This CDR3 has 16 amino acids. Deletions cut 4 bases from V and 7 bases from J, with 20 bases between. This CDR3 is CATSTPIGRARQPQHF. The CDR3, as DNA: TGTGCCACCAGCACCCCAATTGGGAGGGCCAGGCAGCCCCAGCATTTT.

This chain links TRBV9 with TRBJ1-2; D perhaps matches TRBD1 (6 bases). The V end was cut by 0 bases, the J end by 5 bases, with 14 bases between. The CDR3 has 15 residues. Germline V gene sequence: CDR1 SGDLS, CDR2 YYNGEE. The CDR3 sequence is CASSVESQGGYGYTF. The CDR3 DNA sequence: TGTGCCAGCAGCGTAGAATCACAGGGAGGGTATGGCTACACCTTC.

The chain employs TRBV28 and TRBJ2-1, with 12 bases fitting TRBD2. The germline V gene has CDR1 MDHEN and CDR2 SYDVKM. The V gene end was trimmed by 4 bases and the J gene end by 5 bases; junction bases not matched to a gene: 6. This CDR3 contains 16 residues. This CDR3 reads CASSSPTSGGHNEQFF. DNA of the CDR3: TGTGCCAGCAGTTCGCCGACTAGCGGGGGCCACAATGAGCAGTTCTTC.